Listed here are 7 T cell receptor beta chains from one sample, sequenced in a study of T cell changes during pregnancy in multiple sclerosis (dated by TCRdb to the late 2010s). Library method: the immunoSEQ multiplex PCR assay. Entries here come from immuneACCESS through TCRdb and include only in-frame sequences with V and J called. Some clones fail to appear in such tables; in the studies checked, an unresolved V gene covers under half of the shortfall, and the cause of the remainder is unknown. This sample has just under 65,000 clones in its table, and around 92% of those were observed once. Clones ranked in the top ten supply about 2.2% of the sample. This specimen was peripheral blood, taken in the third trimester of pregnancy. The receptors derive from a female donor in good health, enrolled as a control in a pregnancy study.

J is TRBJ1-2 and V is TRBV10-3; the D gene is possibly TRBD1 (6 bases). CDR3 length equals 15 residues. V lost 3 bases, J lost 7 bases, and 18 bases lay in between. Per germline, CDR1 ENHRY and CDR2 SYGVKD. The CDR3 loop is CAISEGQLLPFGYTF. The CDR3 bases are TGTGCCATCAGTGAAGGACAGCTTTTGCCTTTTGGCTACACCTTC.

Only one count was recorded for this clone. The genes are TRBV7-9 and TRBJ1-2; the D gene is possibly TRBD1 (6 bases). V was shortened by 3 bases and J by 8 bases, with 16 bases between the two germline ends. The CDR3 sequence is 14 residues long. CDR1 SEHNR and CDR2 FQNEAQ come from the germline V gene (reference sequence). The CDR3 DNA reads as TGTGCCAGCAGCTTGGGTGCAGGGGCTCGGGGCTACACCTTC. Translated, it gives CASSLGAGARGYTF.

The rearrangement uses TRBV30 and TRBJ2-3; D not resolved. Germline assignment: CDR1 GTSNPN and CDR2 SVGIG (reference sequence). The CDR3 length is 12 residues. V was trimmed by 2 bases and J by 6 bases, leaving 9 bases between them. The CDR3 nucleotides read TGTGCCTGGAGTAAGGTCGGGGATACGCAGTATTTT. Translating gives CAWSKVGDTQYF.

The CDR3 protein is CASRQNNEQFF. Written as DNA, the CDR3 is TGTGCCAGCAGACAGAACAATGAGCAGTTCTTC. This sequence joins TRBV2 and TRBJ2-1; D uncertain. The germline V gene has CDR1 SNHLY and CDR2 FYNNEI. The CDR3 totals 11 residues. Trimming pared 6 bases from V and 5 bases from J, leaving 5 bases between.

This rearrangement joins TRBV27 to TRBJ1-1, with a tentative D call TRBD1 (5 bases). V was cut by 8 bases and J by 8 bases, with 21 bases left in between. The V gene's germline CDR1 is MNHEY and CDR2 SMNVEV (reference sequence). This CDR3 comprises 14 residues. CDR3 nucleotides: TGTGCCAGCTCCCTAGGTGGGGGGGGTGGAGAAGCTTTCTTT. It specifies CASSLGGGGGEAFF.

DNA of the CDR3: TGTGCCAGCAGCTTTCAGGGGGTCCAAGAGACCCAGTACTTC. This encodes CASSFQGVQETQYF. The chain links TRBV7-2 to TRBJ2-5; TRBD1 matches at 7 bases. Per germline, CDR1 SGHTA and CDR2 FQGNSA. The CDR3 contains 14 residues. V gave up 3 bases and J gave up 1 base; unmatched junction bases: 2.

The chain carries TRBV10-3 and TRBJ2-5; 7 nucleotides match TRBD1. Germline V lookup: CDR1 ENHRY, CDR2 SYGVKD. V lost 10 bases and J lost 2; bases outside the gene matches: 4. This CDR3 is 12 amino acids long. The CDR3, as DNA: TGTGCCACCCGACAGGGTCAAGAGACCCAGTACTTC. Translating gives CATRQGQETQYF.